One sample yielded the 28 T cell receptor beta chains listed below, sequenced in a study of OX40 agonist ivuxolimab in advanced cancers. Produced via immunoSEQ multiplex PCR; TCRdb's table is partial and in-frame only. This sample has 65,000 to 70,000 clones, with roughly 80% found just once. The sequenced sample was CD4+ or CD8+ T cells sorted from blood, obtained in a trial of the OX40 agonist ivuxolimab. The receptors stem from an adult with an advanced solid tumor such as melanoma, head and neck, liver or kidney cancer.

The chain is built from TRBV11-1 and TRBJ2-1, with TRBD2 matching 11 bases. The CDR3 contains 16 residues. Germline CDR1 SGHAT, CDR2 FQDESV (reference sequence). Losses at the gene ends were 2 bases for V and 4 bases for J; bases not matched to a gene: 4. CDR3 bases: TGTGCCAGCAGCTTAACTAGCGGGAGCGGGTACAATGAGCAGTTCTTC. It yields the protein CASSLTSGSGYNEQFF.

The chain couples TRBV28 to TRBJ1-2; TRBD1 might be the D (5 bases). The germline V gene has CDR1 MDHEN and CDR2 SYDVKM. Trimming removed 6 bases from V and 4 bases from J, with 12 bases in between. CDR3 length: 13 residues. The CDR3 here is CASRPGTAYGYTF. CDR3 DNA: TGTGCCAGCAGACCCGGGACGGCCTATGGCTACACCTTC.

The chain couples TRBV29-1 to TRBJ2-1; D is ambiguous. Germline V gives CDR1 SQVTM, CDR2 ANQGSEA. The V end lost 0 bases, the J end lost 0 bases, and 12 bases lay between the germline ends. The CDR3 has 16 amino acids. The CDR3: CSVEDKAASSYNEQFF. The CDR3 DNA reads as TGCAGCGTTGAAGATAAGGCGGCCAGCTCCTACAATGAGCAGTTCTTC.

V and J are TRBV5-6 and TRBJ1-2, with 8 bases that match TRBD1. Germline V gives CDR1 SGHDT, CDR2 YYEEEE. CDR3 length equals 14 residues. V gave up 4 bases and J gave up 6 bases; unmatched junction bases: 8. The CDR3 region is CASSTRTGLHGYTF. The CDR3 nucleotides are TGTGCCAGCAGCACCCGGACAGGGCTGCATGGCTACACCTTC.

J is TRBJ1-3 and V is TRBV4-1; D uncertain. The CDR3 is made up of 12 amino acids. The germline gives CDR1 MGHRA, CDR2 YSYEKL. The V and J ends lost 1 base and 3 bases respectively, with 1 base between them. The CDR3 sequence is CASSQVGNTIYF. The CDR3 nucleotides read TGCGCCAGCAGCCAAGTTGGAAACACCATATATTTT.

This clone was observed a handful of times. The CDR3 here is CSVGSGNQETQYF. DNA of the CDR3: TGCAGCGTTGGCTCGGGGAACCAAGAGACCCAGTACTTC. The rearrangement joins TRBV29-1 to TRBJ2-5; the D gene is possibly TRBD2 (5 bases). This CDR3 has 13 amino acids. Germline V CDR1 and CDR2: SQVTM, ANQGSEA. The V end lost 4 bases, the J end lost 0 bases, and 9 bases lay between the germline ends.

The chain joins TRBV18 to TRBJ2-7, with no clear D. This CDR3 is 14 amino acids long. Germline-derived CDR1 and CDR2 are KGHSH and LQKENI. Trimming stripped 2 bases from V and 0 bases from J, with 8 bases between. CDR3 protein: CASSPIRDSYEQYF. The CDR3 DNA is TGTGCCAGCTCACCAATCCGTGACTCCTACGAGCAGTACTTC.

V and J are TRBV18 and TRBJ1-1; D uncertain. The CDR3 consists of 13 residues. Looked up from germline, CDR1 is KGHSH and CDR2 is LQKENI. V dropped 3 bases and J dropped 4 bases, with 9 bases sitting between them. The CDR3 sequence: CASSPWSGTEAFF. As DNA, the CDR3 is TGTGCCAGCTCACCGTGGTCGGGCACTGAAGCTTTCTTT. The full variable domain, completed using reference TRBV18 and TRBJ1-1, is NAGVMQNPRHLVRRRGQEARLRCSPMKGHSHVYWYRQLPEEGLKFMVYLQKENIIDESGMPKERFSAEFPKEGPSILRIQQVVRGDSAAYFCASSPWSGTEAFFGQGTRLTVV.

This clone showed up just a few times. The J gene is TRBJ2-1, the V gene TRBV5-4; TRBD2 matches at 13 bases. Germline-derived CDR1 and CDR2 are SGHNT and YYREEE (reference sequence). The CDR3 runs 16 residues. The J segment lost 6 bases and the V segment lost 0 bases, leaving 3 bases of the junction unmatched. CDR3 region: CASSLVGLAGVNEQFF. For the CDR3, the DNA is TGTGCCAGCAGCTTGGTAGGACTAGCGGGAGTCAATGAGCAGTTCTTC.

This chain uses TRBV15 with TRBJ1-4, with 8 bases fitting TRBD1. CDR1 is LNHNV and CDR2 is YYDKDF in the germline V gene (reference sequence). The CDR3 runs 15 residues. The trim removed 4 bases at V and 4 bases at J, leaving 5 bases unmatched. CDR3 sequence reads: CATSTSGQVNEKLFF. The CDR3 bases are TGTGCCACCAGCACATCGGGACAGGTTAATGAAAAACTGTTTTTT.

DNA for the CDR3: TGTGCCAGCAGCTTAGGACTAGCGGAGTACAATGAGCAGTTCTTC. Its translation is CASSLGLAEYNEQFF. The genes are TRBV5-4 and TRBJ2-1, with 10 bases matching TRBD2. This CDR3 has 15 amino acids. Germline assignment: CDR1 SGHNT and CDR2 YYREEE (reference sequence). J gave up 4 bases and V 2 bases, and 3 bases lay outside the gene matches. Full variable domain (outside the CDR3, taken from reference TRBV5-4 and TRBJ2-1): ETGVTQSPTHLIKTRGQQVTLRCSSQSGHNTVSWYQQALGQGPQFIFQYYREEENGRGNFPPRFSGLQFPNYSSELNVNALELDDSALYLCASSLGLAEYNEQFFGPGTRLTVL.

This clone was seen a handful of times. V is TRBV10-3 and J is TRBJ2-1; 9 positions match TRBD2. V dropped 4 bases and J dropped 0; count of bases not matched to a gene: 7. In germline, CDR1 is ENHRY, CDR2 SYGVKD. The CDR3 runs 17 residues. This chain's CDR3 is CAISGTFSGSSYNEQFF. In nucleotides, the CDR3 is TGTGCCATCAGTGGGACCTTTAGCGGGAGCTCCTACAATGAGCAGTTCTTC.

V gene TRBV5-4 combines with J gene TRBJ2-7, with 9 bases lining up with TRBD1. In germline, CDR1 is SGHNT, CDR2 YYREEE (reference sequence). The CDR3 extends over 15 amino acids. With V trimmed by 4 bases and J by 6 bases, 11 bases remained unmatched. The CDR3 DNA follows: TGTGCCAGCAGCCTGCAGACAGGGGGGAAAAGCGAGCAGTACTTC. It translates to CASSLQTGGKSEQYF.

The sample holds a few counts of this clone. The CDR3 coding sequence is TGTGCCAGCAGCCGCACAGGGGCCTACAATGAGCAGTTCTTC. Translation: CASSRTGAYNEQFF. This chain joins TRBV7-9 and TRBJ2-1; 7 bases fit TRBD1. V was clipped by 5 bases and J by 2 bases; unmatched bases: 3. Germline V gene data show CDR1 as SEHNR and CDR2 as FQNEAQ (reference sequence). This CDR3 comprises 14 residues.

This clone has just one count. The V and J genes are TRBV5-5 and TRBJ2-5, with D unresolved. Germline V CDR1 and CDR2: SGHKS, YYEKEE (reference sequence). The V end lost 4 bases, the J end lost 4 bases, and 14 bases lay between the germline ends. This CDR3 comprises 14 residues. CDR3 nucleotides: TGTGCCAGCAGCACCGAGAGGTCCCGAGAGACCCAGTACTTC. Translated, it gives CASSTERSRETQYF.

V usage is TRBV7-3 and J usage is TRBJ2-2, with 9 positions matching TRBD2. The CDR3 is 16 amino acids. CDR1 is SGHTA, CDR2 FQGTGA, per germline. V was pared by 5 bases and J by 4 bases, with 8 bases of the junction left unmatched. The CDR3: CASSPRGGDSTGELFF. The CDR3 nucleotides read TGTGCCAGCAGCCCGCGGGGGGGAGATTCCACCGGGGAGCTGTTTTTT.

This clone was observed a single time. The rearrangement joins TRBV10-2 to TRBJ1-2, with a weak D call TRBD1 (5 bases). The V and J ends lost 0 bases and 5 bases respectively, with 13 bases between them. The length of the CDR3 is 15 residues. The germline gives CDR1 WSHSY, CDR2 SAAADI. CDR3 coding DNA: TGCGCCAGCAGTGAGTCGCAGGGAGCAAGATATGGCTACACCTTC. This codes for CASSESQGARYGYTF.

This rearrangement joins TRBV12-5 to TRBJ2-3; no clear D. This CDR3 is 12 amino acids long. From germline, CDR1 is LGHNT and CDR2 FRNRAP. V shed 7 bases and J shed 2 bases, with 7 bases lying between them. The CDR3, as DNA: TGTGCTAGTGAGTCGTCCACAGATACGCAGTATTTT. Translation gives CASESSTDTQYF.

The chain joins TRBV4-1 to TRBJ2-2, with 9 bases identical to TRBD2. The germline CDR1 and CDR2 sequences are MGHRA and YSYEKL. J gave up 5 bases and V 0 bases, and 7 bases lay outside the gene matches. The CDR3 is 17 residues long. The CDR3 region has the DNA TGCGCCAGCAGCCAAGAAGGAACAGCGGGAGGAACCGGGGAGCTGTTTTTT. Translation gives CASSQEGTAGGTGELFF.

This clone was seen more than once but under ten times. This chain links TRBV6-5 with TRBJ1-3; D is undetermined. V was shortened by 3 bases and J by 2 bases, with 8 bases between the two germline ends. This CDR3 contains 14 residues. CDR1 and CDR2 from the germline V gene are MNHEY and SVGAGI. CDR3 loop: CASSYHGTGNTIYF. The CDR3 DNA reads TGTGCCAGCAGTTATCATGGAACTGGAAACACCATATATTTT.

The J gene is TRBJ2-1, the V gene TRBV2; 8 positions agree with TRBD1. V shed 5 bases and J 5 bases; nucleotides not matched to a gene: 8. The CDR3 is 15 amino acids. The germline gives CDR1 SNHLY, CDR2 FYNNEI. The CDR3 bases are TGTGCCAGCAGTTCTGCCGACAGGGGAAACAATGAGCAGTTCTTC. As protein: CASSSADRGNNEQFF.

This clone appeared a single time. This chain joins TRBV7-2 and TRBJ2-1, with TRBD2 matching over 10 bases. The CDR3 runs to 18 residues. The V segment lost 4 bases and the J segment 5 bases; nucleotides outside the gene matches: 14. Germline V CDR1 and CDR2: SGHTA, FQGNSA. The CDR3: CASSSVGTSDDSNNEQFF. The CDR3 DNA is TGTGCCAGCAGCTCTGTCGGGACTAGCGACGACAGCAACAATGAGCAGTTCTTC.

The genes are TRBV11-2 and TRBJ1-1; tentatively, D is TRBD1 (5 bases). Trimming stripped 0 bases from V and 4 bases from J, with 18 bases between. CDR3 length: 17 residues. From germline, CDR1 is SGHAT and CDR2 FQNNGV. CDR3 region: CASSLDGSGRGGTEAFF. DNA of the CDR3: TGTGCCAGCAGCTTAGATGGGTCGGGTCGGGGCGGCACTGAAGCTTTCTTT.

Here the CDR3 reads CASSLVWGEQFF. The DNA for the CDR3 is TGTGCCAGCAGCCTAGTGTGGGGTGAGCAGTTCTTC. This sequence joins TRBV11-2 and TRBJ2-1; D is uncertain. Looked up from germline, CDR1 is SGHAT and CDR2 is FQNNGV. Trimming stripped 5 bases from V and 9 bases from J, with 11 bases between. The CDR3 length is 12 residues.

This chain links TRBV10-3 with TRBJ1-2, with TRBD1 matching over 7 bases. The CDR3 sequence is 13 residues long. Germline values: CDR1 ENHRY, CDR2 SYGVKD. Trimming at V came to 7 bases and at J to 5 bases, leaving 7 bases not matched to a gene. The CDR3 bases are TGTGCCATCAAAATAGACAGGGAGTATGGCTACACCTTC. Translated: CAIKIDREYGYTF.

DNA of the CDR3: TGTGCCAGCTCACCATCGGTAGCGGGAGTCTACAATGAGCAGTTCTTC. This sequence encodes CASSPSVAGVYNEQFF. The V and J genes are TRBV18 and TRBJ2-1, with TRBD2 matching over 9 bases. The J segment lost 3 bases and the V segment lost 2 bases, leaving 5 bases of the junction unmatched. The germline V gene encodes CDR1 KGHSH and CDR2 LQKENI. The CDR3 is 16 residues long.

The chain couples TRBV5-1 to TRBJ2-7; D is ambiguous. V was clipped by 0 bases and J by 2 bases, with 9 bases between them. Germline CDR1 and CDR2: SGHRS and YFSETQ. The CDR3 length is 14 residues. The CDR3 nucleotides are TGCGCCAGCAGCTTGGTGGCTGATCCCTACGAGCAGTACTTC. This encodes CASSLVADPYEQYF.

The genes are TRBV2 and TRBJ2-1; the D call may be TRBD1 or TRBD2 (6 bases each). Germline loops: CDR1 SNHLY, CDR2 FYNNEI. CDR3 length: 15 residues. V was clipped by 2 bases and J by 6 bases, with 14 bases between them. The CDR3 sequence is CASSEQTQGGNEQFF. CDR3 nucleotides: TGTGCCAGCAGTGAACAAACACAGGGAGGCAATGAGCAGTTCTTC.